What follows are 21 T cell receptor beta chains derived from one specimen sequenced in a study of blood T cell repertoires in COVID-19 (dated by TCRdb to about 2020). Libraries were constructed by the immunoSEQ multiplex PCR assay. Not all clones reach the TCRdb copy of this immuneACCESS table, which keeps in-frame sequences only. Checked studies attribute under half of the gap to unresolved V genes and leave the rest unexplained. Across this sample there are about 150,000 clones, with about 83% seen only once. The top ten hold over 11% of the sample. What was sequenced was peripheral blood. The receptors shown here come from a woman at least 80 years old with acute or convalescent COVID-19.

The V call is TRBV6-1, the J call TRBJ2-5; 10 positions match TRBD2. CDR3 length equals 17 residues. CDR1 MNHNS and CDR2 SASEGT come from the germline V gene. V shed 0 bases, J shed 5 bases, and the junction held 9 bases outside the gene matches. The CDR3 spells CASSEAMASGGLETQYF. CDR3 DNA sequence: TGTGCCAGCAGTGAAGCTATGGCTAGCGGGGGATTGGAGACCCAGTACTTC.

The V and J genes are TRBV9 and TRBJ2-7; the match to TRBD2 covers 7 bases. There are 14 residues in the CDR3. Germline CDR1 and CDR2: SGDLS and YYNGEE. J gave up 2 bases and V 2 bases, and 4 bases lay outside the gene matches. The chain's CDR3 is CASSVSLAAYEQYF. CDR3 nucleotide sequence: TGTGCCAGCAGCGTTAGTCTAGCGGCCTACGAGCAGTACTTC.

The chain combines TRBV7-2 with TRBJ1-4; unclear D gene. From germline, CDR1 is SGHTA and CDR2 FQGNSA. V gave up 2 bases and J gave up 7 bases, with 11 bases separating them. This CDR3 spans 14 amino acids. Here the CDR3 reads CASSLSSASEKLFF. DNA for the CDR3: TGTGCCAGCAGCTTAAGTTCGGCTAGTGAAAAACTGTTTTTT.

The chain carries TRBV7-9 and TRBJ1-2, with TRBD1 matching over 10 bases. Trimming removed 5 bases from V and 4 bases from J; junction bases left unmatched: 4. The CDR3 is 14 amino acids. CDR1 is SEHNR, CDR2 FQNEAQ, per germline (reference sequence). CDR3 sequence: CASSRQGALYGYTF. The CDR3 region has the DNA TGTGCCAGCAGCCGACAGGGGGCTCTCTATGGCTACACCTTC.

The chain is built from TRBV27 and TRBJ2-2, with TRBD1 matching 7 bases. This CDR3 has 14 residues. Unmatched junction bases numbered 6, after V lost 6 bases and J lost 5 bases. Germline V gene sequence: CDR1 MNHEY, CDR2 SMNVEV (reference sequence). The CDR3 DNA sequence: TGTGCCAGCAGCGAGGGACAGCATACCGGGGAGCTGTTTTTT. Translation: CASSEGQHTGELFF.

The chain combines TRBV6-6 with TRBJ2-1, with TRBD1 matching over 7 bases. V was clipped by 5 bases and J by 6 bases; unmatched bases: 10. The CDR3 sequence is 15 residues long. CDR1 MNHNY and CDR2 SVGAGI come from the germline V gene (reference sequence). The chain's CDR3 is CASSPQGTPGNEQFF. Here the CDR3 DNA reads TGTGCCAGCAGTCCACAGGGGACCCCAGGCAATGAGCAGTTCTTC.

This chain uses TRBV7-9 with TRBJ2-5, with a tentative D call TRBD2 (6 bases). The CDR3 loop spans 13 amino acids. Germline V gene data show CDR1 as SEHNR and CDR2 as FQNEAQ (reference sequence). Trimming removed 5 bases at V and 7 bases at J, with 14 bases between. The CDR3 sequence is CASSPPRRGTQYF. CDR3 coding DNA: TGTGCCAGCAGCCCGCCGAGGAGGGGGACCCAGTACTTC.

The chain carries TRBV3-1 (or the pseudogene TRBV3-2) and TRBJ2-1; no clear D. V was shortened by 7 bases and J by 3 bases, with 19 bases between the two germline ends. Germline V gives CDR1 LGHDT, CDR2 YNNKEL (reference sequence). CDR3 size: 16 residues. CDR3 protein: CASTPRFTRGYNEQFF. DNA for the CDR3: TGTGCCAGCACCCCACGCTTCACCCGAGGCTACAATGAGCAGTTCTTC.

The chain is built from TRBV5-6 and TRBJ2-7; TRBD1 aligns across 7 bases. Looked up from germline, CDR1 is SGHDT and CDR2 is YYEEEE. This CDR3 spans 16 amino acids. The V segment lost 3 bases and the J segment 0 bases; nucleotides outside the gene matches: 9. For the CDR3, the DNA is TGTGCCAGCAGCTCTTTAGGGGGCGGACACTCCTACGAGCAGTACTTC. It translates to CASSSLGGGHSYEQYF.

The chain carries TRBV27 and TRBJ2-7; possible D gene TRBD2, 6 bases. In germline, CDR1 is MNHEY, CDR2 SMNVEV (reference sequence). V was clipped by 8 bases and J by 3 bases, with 20 bases between them. This CDR3 has 15 amino acids. CDR3 sequence: CASSTRGFRGYEQYF. CDR3 nucleotides: TGTGCCAGCTCCACACGGGGGTTCAGAGGCTACGAGCAGTACTTC.

The chain is built from TRBV5-1 and TRBJ1-6; D may be TRBD1 (5 bases). V was cut by 4 bases and J by 7 bases, with 12 bases left in between. Germline lookup yields CDR1 SGHRS and CDR2 YFSETQ. The CDR3 length is 14 residues. CDR3: CASSLRDGNSPLHF. CDR3 nucleotide sequence: TGCGCCAGCAGCCTCAGGGATGGGAATTCACCCCTCCACTTT.

The rearrangement joins TRBV24-1 to TRBJ2-1; possibly TRBD2 for D (6 bases). Trimming cost V 3 bases and J 7 bases, with 27 bases left between them. CDR3 length equals 19 residues. Germline V CDR1 and CDR2: KGHDR, SFDVKD. The CDR3 reads CATSDAGLPSGRLLNEQFF. In DNA form, the CDR3 reads TGTGCCACCAGTGATGCGGGACTCCCCTCCGGACGTCTCTTAAATGAGCAGTTCTTC.

The chain has TRBV19 and TRBJ1-6, with no clear D. CDR1 LNHDA and CDR2 SQIVND come from the germline V gene (reference sequence). The CDR3 is 13 amino acids. Trimming stripped 6 bases from V and 11 bases from J, with 14 bases between. The CDR3 spells CASSEQSSTPLHF. In DNA, the CDR3 is TGTGCCAGTAGCGAGCAGTCTAGTACACCCCTCCACTTT.

The V gene is TRBV20-1, the J gene TRBJ1-2; tentatively, D is TRBD1 (6 bases). The CDR3 has 15 residues. Trimming cost V 3 bases and J 6 bases, with 20 bases left between them. Germline V gene sequence: CDR1 DFQATT, CDR2 SNEGSKA (reference sequence). DNA for the CDR3: TGCAGTGCTAGTACAACAGGGTCTGTTGGTAATGGCTACACCTTC. This sequence encodes CSASTTGSVGNGYTF.

This chain links TRBV6-1 with TRBJ1-2; the match to TRBD1 covers 10 bases. The CDR3 covers 15 residues. Germline trimming cut 1 base from V and 4 bases from J; bases unmatched to any gene: 3. Germline CDR1 is MNHNS and CDR2 is SASEGT. CDR3 region: CASSEGQGAGYGYTF. The CDR3 DNA reads as TGTGCCAGCAGTGAAGGACAGGGGGCTGGCTATGGCTACACCTTC.

The chain is built from TRBV30 and TRBJ2-5; D is possibly TRBD2 (5 bases). There are 14 residues in the CDR3. Trimming cost V 0 bases and J 5 bases, with 13 bases left between them. Germline CDR1 GTSNPN, CDR2 SVGIG (reference sequence). The CDR3 reads CAWSVLVGAETQYF. DNA of the CDR3: TGTGCCTGGAGTGTACTAGTAGGTGCGGAGACCCAGTACTTC. The complete variable domain, with remaining parts taken from reference TRBV30 and TRBJ2-5, reads SQTIHQWPATLVQPVGSPLSLECTVEGTSNPNLYWYRQAAGRGLQLLFYSVGIGQISSEVPQNLSASRPQDRQFILSSKKLLLSDSGFYLCAWSVLVGAETQYFGPGTRLLVL.

The table lists this clone with a few counts. The rearrangement uses TRBV3-1 (or the pseudogene TRBV3-2) and TRBJ2-2; the D is unclear. CDR3 length equals 14 residues. V was trimmed by 1 base and J by 3 bases, leaving 6 bases between them. Germline V gene lookup returns CDR1 LGHDT and CDR2 YNNKEL (reference sequence). The CDR3 DNA follows: TGTGCCAGCAGCCAAGTTCTTGACACCGGGGAGCTGTTTTTT. Its protein product is CASSQVLDTGELFF.

The chain employs TRBV9 and TRBJ2-1; 7 bases line up with TRBD2. There are 15 residues in the CDR3. Germline V lookup: CDR1 SGDLS, CDR2 YYNGEE. V lost 6 bases, J lost 3 bases, and 9 bases stayed unmatched. CDR3: CASTATGGNYNEQFF. The CDR3 bases are TGTGCCAGCACCGCCACCGGGGGGAACTACAATGAGCAGTTCTTC.

V gene TRBV18 combines with J gene TRBJ2-1; 9 bases are a match to TRBD2. In germline, CDR1 is KGHSH, CDR2 LQKENI. CDR3 length equals 13 residues. The junction had 3 bases not matched to a gene; V was cut back by 4 bases and J by 8 bases. CDR3: CASSLAGADEQFF. CDR3 sequence (DNA): TGTGCCAGCTCACTAGCGGGAGCGGATGAGCAGTTCTTC.

In regard to this clone: Other nucleotide sequences from this sample produce the same CDR3. The CDR3 sequence is CASSLGDRNTEAFF. The DNA for the CDR3 is TGCGCCAGCAGCTTGGGGGACAGGAACACTGAAGCTTTCTTT. The chain has TRBV5-1 and TRBJ1-1; 7 nucleotides match TRBD1. CDR1 is SGHRS and CDR2 is YFSETQ in the germline V gene. Unmatched junction bases numbered 0, after V lost 0 bases and J lost 1 base. This CDR3 comprises 14 residues.

The chain is built from TRBV5-5 and TRBJ1-3; D is perhaps TRBD1 (6 bases). V was pared by 0 bases and J by 4 bases, with 14 bases between. CDR3 length: 16 amino acids. Germline assignment: CDR1 SGHKS and CDR2 YYEKEE (reference sequence). This CDR3 is CASSLVSRTAGNTIYF. In nucleotides, the CDR3 is TGTGCCAGCAGCTTGGTTTCCAGGACAGCCGGAAACACCATATATTTT.